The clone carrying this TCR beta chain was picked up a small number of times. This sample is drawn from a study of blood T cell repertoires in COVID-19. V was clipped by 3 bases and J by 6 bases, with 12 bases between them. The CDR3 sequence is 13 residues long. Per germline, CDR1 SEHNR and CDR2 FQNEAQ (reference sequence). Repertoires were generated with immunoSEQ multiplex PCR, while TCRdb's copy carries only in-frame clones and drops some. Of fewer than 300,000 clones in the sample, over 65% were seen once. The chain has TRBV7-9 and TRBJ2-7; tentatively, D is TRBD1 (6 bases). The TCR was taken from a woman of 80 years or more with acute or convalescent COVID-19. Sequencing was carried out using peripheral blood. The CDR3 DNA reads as TGTGCCAGCAGCTTCCGCCTAGGGGGCGAGCAGTACTTC. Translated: CASSFRLGGEQYF.